The TCR beta chain described here comes from a study of blood T cell repertoires in COVID-19. The sample holds a few counts of this clone. The CDR3 spans 14 residues. Deletions cut 4 bases from V and 8 bases from J, with 13 bases between. Per germline, CDR1 SGHRS and CDR2 YFSETQ. The data were produced by immunoSEQ multiplex PCR, yet TCRdb's version contains in-frame clones alone and is incomplete. The sample consists of 490,000 or so clones, approximately 90% of them appearing once. The TCR sequence derives from a woman aged 55-75 years who had recovered from COVID-19. Material for sequencing was PBMCs or T cells enriched from blood (not recorded which). The rearrangement uses TRBV5-1 and TRBJ1-6; no reliable D call. The CDR3 loop is CASSRGAVDSPLHF. The CDR3 DNA is TGCGCCAGCAGCCGGGGAGCAGTAGATTCACCCCTCCACTTT.